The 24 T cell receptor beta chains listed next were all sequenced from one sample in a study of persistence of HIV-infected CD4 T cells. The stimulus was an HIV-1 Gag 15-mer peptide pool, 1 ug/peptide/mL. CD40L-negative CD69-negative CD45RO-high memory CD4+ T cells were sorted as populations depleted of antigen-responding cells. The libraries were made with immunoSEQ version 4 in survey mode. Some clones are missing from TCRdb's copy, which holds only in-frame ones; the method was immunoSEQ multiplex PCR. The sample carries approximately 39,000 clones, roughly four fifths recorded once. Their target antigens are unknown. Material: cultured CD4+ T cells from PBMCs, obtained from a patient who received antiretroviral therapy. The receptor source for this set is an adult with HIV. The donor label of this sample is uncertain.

The CDR3 region has the DNA TGTGCCAGCAGCTTGATGAGGGAGAGGGTTGAAGCTTTCTTT. Translating gives CASSLMRERVEAFF. The gene calls are TRBV5-5 and TRBJ1-1; D gene ambiguous. Per germline, CDR1 SGHKS and CDR2 YYEKEE (reference sequence). This CDR3 has 14 amino acids. V lost 1 base and J 7 bases, leaving 14 bases between the germline ends.

The CDR3 DNA sequence: TGTGCCAGCAGCCCCCTTGACGGGAGCTCCTACAATGAGCAGTTCTTC. Translation: CASSPLDGSSYNEQFF. The chain carries TRBV14 and TRBJ2-1, with a possible D match to TRBD2 (6 bases). The CDR3 extends over 16 amino acids. The germline gives CDR1 SGHDN, CDR2 FVKESK. V lost 4 bases to trimming and J lost 0 bases, with 13 bases between them. Full variable domain (rest looked up from reference TRBV14 and TRBJ2-1): EAGVTQFPSHSVIEKGQTVTLRCDPISGHDNLYWYRRVMGKEIKFLLHFVKESKQDESGMPNNRFLAERTGGTYSTLKVQPAELEDSGVYFCASSPLDGSSYNEQFFGPGTRLTVL.

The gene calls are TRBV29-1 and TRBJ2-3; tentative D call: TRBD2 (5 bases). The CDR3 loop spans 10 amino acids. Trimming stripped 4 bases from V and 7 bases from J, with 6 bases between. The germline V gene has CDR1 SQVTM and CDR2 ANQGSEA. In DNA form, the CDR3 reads TGCAGCGTTGCGGGGTATACGCAGTATTTT. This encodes CSVAGYTQYF.

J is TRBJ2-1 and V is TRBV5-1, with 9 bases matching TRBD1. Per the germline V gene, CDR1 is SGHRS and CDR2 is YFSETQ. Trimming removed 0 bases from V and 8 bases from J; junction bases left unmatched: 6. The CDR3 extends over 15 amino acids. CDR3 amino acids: CASSLDSGQGYEQFF. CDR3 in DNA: TGCGCCAGCAGCTTGGATTCGGGACAGGGCTATGAGCAGTTCTTC. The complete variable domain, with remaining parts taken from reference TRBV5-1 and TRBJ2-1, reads KAGVTQTPRYLIKTRGQQVTLSCSPISGHRSVSWYQQTPGQGLQFLFEYFSETQRNKGNFPGRFSGRQFSNSRSEMNVSTLELGDSALYLCASSLDSGQGYEQFFGPGTRLTVL.

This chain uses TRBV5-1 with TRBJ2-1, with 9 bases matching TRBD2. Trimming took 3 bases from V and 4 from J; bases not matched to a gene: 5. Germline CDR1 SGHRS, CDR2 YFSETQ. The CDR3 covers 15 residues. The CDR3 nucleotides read TGCGCCAGCAGCTCCAGGACTAGCGCTTACAATGAGCAGTTCTTC. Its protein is CASSSRTSAYNEQFF.

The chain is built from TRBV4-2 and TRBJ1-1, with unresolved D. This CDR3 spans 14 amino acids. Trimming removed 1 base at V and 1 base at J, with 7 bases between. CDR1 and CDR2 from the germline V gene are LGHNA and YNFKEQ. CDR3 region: CASSQVGRNTEAFF. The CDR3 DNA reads TGTGCCAGCAGCCAAGTTGGTAGGAACACTGAAGCTTTCTTT.

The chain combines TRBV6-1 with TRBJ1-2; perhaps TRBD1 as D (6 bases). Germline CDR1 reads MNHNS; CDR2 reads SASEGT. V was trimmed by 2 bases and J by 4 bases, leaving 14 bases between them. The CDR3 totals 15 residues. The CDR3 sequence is CASSERGGGAYGYTF. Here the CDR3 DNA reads TGTGCCAGCAGTGAAAGGGGAGGGGGGGCCTATGGCTACACCTTC.

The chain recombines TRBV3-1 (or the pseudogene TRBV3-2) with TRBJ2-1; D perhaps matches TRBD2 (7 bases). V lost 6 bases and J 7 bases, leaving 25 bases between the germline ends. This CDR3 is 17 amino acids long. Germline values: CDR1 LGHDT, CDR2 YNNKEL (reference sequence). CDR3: CASSLPLAGALSNEQFF. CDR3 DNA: TGTGCCAGCAGTTTACCTTTGGCGGGGGCCCTTTCAAATGAGCAGTTCTTC.

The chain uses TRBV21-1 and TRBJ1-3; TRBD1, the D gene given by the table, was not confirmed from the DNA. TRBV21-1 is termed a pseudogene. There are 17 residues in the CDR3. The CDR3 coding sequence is TGTGCCAGCAGCAAAGCCCGGGACAGGTATTTTGGAAACACCATATATTTT. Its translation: CASSKARDRYFGNTIYF.

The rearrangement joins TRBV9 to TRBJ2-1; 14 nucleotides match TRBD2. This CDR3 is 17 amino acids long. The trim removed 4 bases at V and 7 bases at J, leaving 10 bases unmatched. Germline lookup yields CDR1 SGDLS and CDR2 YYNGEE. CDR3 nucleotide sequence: TGTGCCAGCAGCCTCCGACTAGCGGGGGGGTTGTTGAATGAGCAGTTCTTC. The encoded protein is CASSLRLAGGLLNEQFF.

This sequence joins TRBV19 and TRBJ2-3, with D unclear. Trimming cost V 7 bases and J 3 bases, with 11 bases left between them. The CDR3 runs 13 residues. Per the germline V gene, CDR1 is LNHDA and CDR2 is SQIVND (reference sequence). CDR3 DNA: TGTGCCAGTAATGTCGGACGGACAGATACGCAGTATTTT. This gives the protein CASNVGRTDTQYF.

The CDR3 DNA follows: TGCGCCAGCAGCTTGGGGGGGGTCAGAGAGACCCAGTACTTC. Translation gives CASSLGGVRETQYF. The chain uses TRBV5-1 and TRBJ2-5; D is perhaps TRBD2 (6 bases). This CDR3 has 14 residues. Trimming removed 0 bases at V and 4 bases at J, with 10 bases between. Looked up from germline, CDR1 is SGHRS and CDR2 is YFSETQ.

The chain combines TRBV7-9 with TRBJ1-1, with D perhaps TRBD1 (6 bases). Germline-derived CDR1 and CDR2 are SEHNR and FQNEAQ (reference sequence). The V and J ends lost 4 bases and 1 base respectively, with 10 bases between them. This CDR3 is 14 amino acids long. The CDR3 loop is CASSSTGTNTEAFF. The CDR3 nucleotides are TGTGCCAGCAGCTCCACAGGGACGAACACTGAAGCTTTCTTT.

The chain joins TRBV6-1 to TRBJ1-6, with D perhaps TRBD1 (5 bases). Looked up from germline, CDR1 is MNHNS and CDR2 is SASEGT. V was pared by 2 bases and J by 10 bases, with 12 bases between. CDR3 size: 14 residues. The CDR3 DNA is TGTGCCAGCAGTGAACCTCCAGGGCAATCACCCCTCCACTTT. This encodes CASSEPPGQSPLHF.

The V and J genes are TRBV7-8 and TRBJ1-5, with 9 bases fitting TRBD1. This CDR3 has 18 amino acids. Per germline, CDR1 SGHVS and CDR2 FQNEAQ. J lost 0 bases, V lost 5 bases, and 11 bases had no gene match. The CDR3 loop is CASSPETGGPPSNQPQHF. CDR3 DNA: TGTGCCAGCAGCCCGGAGACAGGGGGTCCCCCTAGCAATCAGCCCCAGCATTTT.

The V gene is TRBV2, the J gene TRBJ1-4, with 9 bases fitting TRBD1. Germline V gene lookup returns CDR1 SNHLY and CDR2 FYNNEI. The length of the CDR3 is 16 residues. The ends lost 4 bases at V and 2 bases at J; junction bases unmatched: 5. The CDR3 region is CASSGTGARTNEKLFF. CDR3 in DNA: TGTGCCAGCAGTGGGACAGGGGCGCGGACTAATGAAAAACTGTTTTTT.

This chain's CDR3 is CASSSDFPLSYEQYF. The DNA of the CDR3 is TGTGCCAGCAGCTCGGACTTTCCCCTCTCCTACGAGCAGTACTTC. The V and J genes are TRBV7-9 and TRBJ2-7, with a possible D match to TRBD2 (5 bases). V gave up 4 bases and J gave up 0 bases, with 13 bases separating them. CDR3 length equals 15 residues. Germline loops: CDR1 SEHNR, CDR2 FQNEAQ (reference sequence).

CDR3: CSVDGQHTEAFF. The CDR3 DNA is TGCAGCGTTGACGGACAGCACACTGAAGCTTTCTTT. V gene TRBV29-1 combines with J gene TRBJ1-1; D possibly corresponds to TRBD1 (6 bases). The V gene lost 3 bases and the J gene lost 3 bases, with 8 bases spanning the gap. This CDR3 is 12 amino acids long. Germline V CDR1 and CDR2: SQVTM, ANQGSEA.

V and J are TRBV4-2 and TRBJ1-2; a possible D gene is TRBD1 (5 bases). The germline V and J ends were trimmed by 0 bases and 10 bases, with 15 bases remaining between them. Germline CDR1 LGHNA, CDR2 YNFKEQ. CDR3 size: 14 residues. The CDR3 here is CASSQDPEQASYTF. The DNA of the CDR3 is TGTGCCAGCAGCCAAGACCCGGAACAGGCCTCCTACACCTTC.

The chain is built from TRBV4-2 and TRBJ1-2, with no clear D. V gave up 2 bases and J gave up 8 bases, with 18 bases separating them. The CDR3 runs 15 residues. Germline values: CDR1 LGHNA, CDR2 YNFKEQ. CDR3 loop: CASSQSMGASGGYTF. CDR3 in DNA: TGTGCCAGCAGCCAATCAATGGGTGCTTCGGGAGGCTACACCTTC.

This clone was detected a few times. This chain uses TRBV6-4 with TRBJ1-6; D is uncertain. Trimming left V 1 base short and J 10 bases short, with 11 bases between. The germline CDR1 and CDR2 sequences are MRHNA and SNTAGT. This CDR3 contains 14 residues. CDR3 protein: CASSDWSVGSPLHF. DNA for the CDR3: TGTGCCAGCAGTGACTGGTCTGTAGGATCACCCCTCCACTTT.

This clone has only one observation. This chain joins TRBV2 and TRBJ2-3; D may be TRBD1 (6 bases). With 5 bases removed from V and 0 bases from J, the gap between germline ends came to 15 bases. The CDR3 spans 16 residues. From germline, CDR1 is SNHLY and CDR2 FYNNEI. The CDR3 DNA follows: TGTGCCAGCAGTATGTCCGGGACACCTAGCACAGATACGCAGTATTTT. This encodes CASSMSGTPSTDTQYF. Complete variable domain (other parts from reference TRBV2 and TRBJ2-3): EPEVTQTPSHQVTQMGQEVILRCVPISNHLYFYWYRQILGQKVEFLVSFYNNEISEKSEIFDDQFSVERPDGSNFTLKIRSTKLEDSAMYFCASSMSGTPSTDTQYFGPGTRLTVL.

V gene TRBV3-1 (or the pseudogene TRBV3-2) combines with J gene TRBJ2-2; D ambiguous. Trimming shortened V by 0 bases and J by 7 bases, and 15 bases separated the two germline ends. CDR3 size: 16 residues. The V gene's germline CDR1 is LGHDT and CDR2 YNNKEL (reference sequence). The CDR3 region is CASSQDRSPGFGELFF. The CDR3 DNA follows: TGTGCCAGCAGCCAAGATAGAAGCCCCGGTTTCGGGGAGCTGTTTTTT.

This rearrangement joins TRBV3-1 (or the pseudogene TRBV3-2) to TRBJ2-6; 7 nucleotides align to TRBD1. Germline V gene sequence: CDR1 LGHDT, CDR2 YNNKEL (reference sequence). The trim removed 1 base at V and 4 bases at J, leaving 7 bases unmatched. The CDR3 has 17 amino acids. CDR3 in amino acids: CASSQVIGGYGANVLTF. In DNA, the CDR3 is TGTGCCAGCAGCCAAGTTATAGGGGGCTACGGGGCCAACGTCCTGACTTTC.